This paragraph reports one T cell receptor (beta chain). Its specificity is not known. The entry originates in a study of cytomegalovirus exposure and HLA in healthy donors. General study results and limits: The authors considered a cluster of highly shared sequence variants likely to be a sequencing artifact.

Germline V lookup: CDR1 ENHRY, CDR2 SYGVKD. V gave up 3 bases and J gave up 6 bases; unmatched junction bases: 9. The CDR3 is 16 amino acids. In the PCR, 60 Vbeta and 13 Jbeta primers were used. Assay: immunoSEQ multiplex PCR; the TCRdb copy retains only in-frame clones and omits some. The profile covers 150,000 to 200,000 clones, with over 75% appearing a single time and about 0.21% taken by the ten largest. V usage is TRBV10-3 and J usage is TRBJ1-1; TRBD1 matches at 11 bases. Input material: PBMCs. This TCR came from a girl under three years old in good health and CMV-seronegative. The CDR3 loop is CAISDLGQGASAEAFF. For the CDR3, the DNA is TGTGCCATCAGTGACCTCGGACAGGGGGCGTCTGCTGAAGCTTTCTTT.